Listed below are T cell receptor beta chains from one sample, sequenced in a study of blood T cell repertoires in COVID-19. Using immunoSEQ multiplex PCR, the repertoire was profiled, and TCRdb retains in-frame clones only, with some absent. The sample has around 350,000 clones, around nine tenths seen once. The material sequenced was peripheral blood. The source is a human donor in a cohort sampled during active COVID-19. The CDR3 runs from the conserved cysteine through the conserved F or W. The order of the fields is CDR3 length, V gene, D gene, clone size, J gene, CDR3 protein, CDR3 DNA. D genes are given only for firm matches. The listing skips clone size in some rows; elsewhere it reads once, few, many or a size class.

len: 15
v_gene: TRBV28
d_gene: TRBD1
abundance: NA
j_gene: TRBJ1-2
CDR3aa: CASRDTGGVPYGYTF
CDR3nt: TGTGCCAGCAGGGATACAGGGGGGGTTCCCTATGGCTACACCTTC

len: 14
v_gene: TRBV5-1
d_gene: NA
abundance: NA
j_gene: TRBJ2-7
CDR3aa: CASSLVREAGEQYF
CDR3nt: TGCGCCAGCAGCTTGGTCAGGGAAGCTGGGGAGCAGTACTTC

len: 14
v_gene: TRBV15
d_gene: NA
abundance: NA
j_gene: TRBJ2-7
CDR3aa: CATSNDRFHYEQYF
CDR3nt: TGTGCCACCAGCAACGACAGGTTTCACTACGAGCAGTACTTC

len: 11
v_gene: TRBV6-2/TRBV6-3
d_gene: NA
abundance: NA
j_gene: TRBJ2-1
CDR3aa: CASSPGSEQFF
CDR3nt: TGTGCCAGCAGCCCCGGTAGTGAGCAGTTCTTC

len: 16
v_gene: TRBV3-1/TRBV3-2
d_gene: TRBD2
abundance: NA
j_gene: TRBJ2-7
CDR3aa: CASSVGLAVSSYEQYF
CDR3nt: TGTGCCAGCAGCGTGGGACTAGCGGTTAGCTCCTACGAGCAGTACTTC

len: 14
v_gene: TRBV5-6
d_gene: NA
abundance: NA
j_gene: TRBJ2-7
CDR3aa: CASSLVSLTGEQYF
CDR3nt: TGTGCCAGCAGCTTGGTTAGCCTGACGGGGGAGCAGTACTTC

len: 15
v_gene: TRBV5-4
d_gene: TRBD2
abundance: NA
j_gene: TRBJ2-3
CDR3aa: CASRSPSGATDTQYF
CDR3nt: TGTGCCAGCAGGTCGCCTAGCGGGGCTACAGATACGCAGTATTTT

len: 14
v_gene: TRBV30
d_gene: NA
abundance: NA
j_gene: TRBJ1-2
CDR3aa: CAWSVRTTVYGYTF
CDR3nt: TGTGCCTGGAGTGTACGTACAACCGTCTATGGCTACACCTTC

len: 14
v_gene: TRBV5-1
d_gene: TRBD2
abundance: NA
j_gene: TRBJ2-2
CDR3aa: CASSLAGETGELFF
CDR3nt: TGCGCCAGCAGTCTAGCGGGGGAGACCGGGGAGCTGTTTTTT

len: 14
v_gene: TRBV27
d_gene: TRBD2
abundance: NA
j_gene: TRBJ2-5
CDR3aa: CASRLAGEQETQYF
CDR3nt: TGTGCCAGCCGTCTAGCGGGAGAACAAGAGACCCAGTACTTC

len: 14
v_gene: TRBV4-1
d_gene: NA
abundance: few
j_gene: TRBJ1-3
CDR3aa: CASSPPGSGNTIYF
CDR3nt: TGCGCCAGCAGCCCGCCGGGCTCTGGAAACACCATATATTTT

len: 17
v_gene: TRBV4-1
d_gene: NA
abundance: NA
j_gene: TRBJ1-3
CDR3aa: CASSQSQTPGAGNTIYF
CDR3nt: TGCGCCAGCAGCCAATCCCAAACCCCCGGGGCTGGAAACACCATATATTTT

len: 18
v_gene: TRBV10-2
d_gene: TRBD2
abundance: once
j_gene: TRBJ2-3
CDR3aa: CASSEFVAGVEVTDTQYF
CDR3nt: TGCGCCAGCAGTGAGTTTGTAGCGGGAGTGGAGGTAACAGATACGCAGTATTTT

len: 13
v_gene: TRBV7-9
d_gene: NA
abundance: NA
j_gene: TRBJ1-2
CDR3aa: CASSYRENYGYTF
CDR3nt: TGTGCCAGCAGCTACAGGGAGAACTATGGCTACACCTTC

len: 13
v_gene: TRBV12-3/TRBV12-4
d_gene: NA
abundance: NA
j_gene: TRBJ1-2
CDR3aa: CASSFNRPDGYTF
CDR3nt: TGTGCCAGCAGTTTTAACAGGCCTGACGGCTACACCTTC

len: 19
v_gene: TRBV3-1/TRBV3-2
d_gene: TRBD1
abundance: NA
j_gene: TRBJ1-5
CDR3aa: CASSQGHGSTGGRDQPQHF
CDR3nt: TGTGCCAGCAGCCAAGGTCATGGAAGCACAGGGGGTCGGGATCAGCCCCAGCATTTT

len: 15
v_gene: TRBV5-6
d_gene: TRBD1
abundance: NA
j_gene: TRBJ2-7
CDR3aa: CASSHPGTGAGEQYF
CDR3nt: TGTGCCAGCAGCCACCCAGGGACAGGGGCAGGAGAGCAGTACTTC

len: 13
v_gene: TRBV9
d_gene: NA
abundance: once
j_gene: TRBJ1-1
CDR3aa: CASSTVTDTEAFF
CDR3nt: TGTGCCAGCAGCACCGTCACGGACACTGAAGCTTTCTTT

len: 18
v_gene: TRBV2
d_gene: TRBD2
abundance: NA
j_gene: TRBJ2-1
CDR3aa: CASSGTSGALRGYNEQFF
CDR3nt: TGTGCCAGCAGTGGGACTAGCGGGGCCCTCCGGGGCTACAATGAGCAGTTCTTC

len: 16
v_gene: TRBV19
d_gene: NA
abundance: NA
j_gene: TRBJ2-5
CDR3aa: CASSAPRRESRETQYF
CDR3nt: TGTGCCAGTAGTGCCCCTCGGAGGGAGAGTAGAGAGACCCAGTACTTC